This is a list of T cell receptor beta chains from one sample in a study of CD8 T cells in Susac syndrome. TCRdb independently ran MiXCR on the immunoSEQ multiplex PCR reads; one entry per CDR3 protein. The data show some 65,000 distinct CDR3 sequences, roughly 94% seen once. The sample taken for sequencing was CD8+ T cells from PBMCs. The receptors shown here come from a human donor with multiple sclerosis. The CDR3 runs from the conserved cysteine through the conserved F or W. The order of the fields is V gene, clone size, J gene, D gene, CDR3 DNA, CDR3 protein. A D gene is named only where the DNA matches it firmly. A row's size may be missing; if present it is once, few, many or a size class.

TRBV15	NA	TRBJ2-7	NA	TGTGCCACCAGCAGAGACACAGACAAAAACGAGCAGTACTTC	CATSRDTDKNEQYF
TRBV7-9	NA	TRBJ2-1	TRBD2	TGTGCCAGCAGCTTCGACGGGAGGGCCACGGATGAGCAGTTCTTC	CASSFDGRATDEQFF
TRBV12-3/TRBV12-4	NA	TRBJ2-5	NA	TGTGCCAGCAGTCGCCCAGAGGGAGAGACCCAGTACTTC	CASSRPEGETQYF
TRBV29-1	NA	TRBJ2-1	TRBD2	TGCAGCGTTGCCCTAGCGGGGGTAGTGGATGAGCAGTTCTTC	CSVALAGVVDEQFF
TRBV4-1	once	TRBJ2-5	TRBD2	TGCGCCAGCAGCCAGACTAGCGGGGGCGAGACCCAGTACTTC	CASSQTSGGETQYF
TRBV7-9	NA	TRBJ2-7	NA	TGTGCCAGCGAATCAACAGAGACCTACGAGCAGTACTTC	CASESTETYEQYF
TRBV4-3	NA	TRBJ1-4	TRBD1	TGCGCCAGCAGCCCCCGGGACAGGGTTAGGGATGAAAAACTGTTTTTT	CASSPRDRVRDEKLFF
TRBV3-1	NA	TRBJ1-1	NA	TGTGCCAGCAGCCCCGCCTTGGGCGGGGGGCAGGATGAAGCTTTCTTT	CASSPALGGGQDEAFF
TRBV29-1	NA	TRBJ2-3	NA	TGCAGCGTCACTGGGATGGGGGCGCCTAGCACAGATACGCAGTATTTT	CSVTGMGAPSTDTQYF
TRBV7-9	NA	TRBJ2-7	TRBD1	TGTGCCAGCAGCTCCCTAACAGGGGGCCATCTGTACGAGCAGTACTTC	CASSSLTGGHLYEQYF
TRBV15	NA	TRBJ2-7	TRBD1	TGTGCCACCAGCAGAACAGGGGCCGAGCAGTACTTC	CATSRTGAEQYF
TRBV12-3/TRBV12-4	NA	TRBJ1-5	TRBD1	TGTGCCAGCAGTTTAGGACAGGGGGCTAATAGCAATCAGCCCCAGCATTTT	CASSLGQGANSNQPQHF
TRBV20-1	NA	TRBJ2-3	TRBD2	TGCAGTGCTAGAGATCAGGCTAGCGGGGGGTCTAGCACAGATACGCAGTATTTT	CSARDQASGGSSTDTQYF